The clone carrying this T cell receptor beta chain appeared a single time. The CDR3 loop spans 15 amino acids. V gave up 3 bases and J gave up 2 bases; unmatched junction bases: 3. Germline V gene sequence: CDR1 MGHDK, CDR2 SYGVNS. Primers for the PCR totalled 60 Vbeta and 13 Jbeta. Only in-frame clones appear in the TCRdb table, and some are missing; sequencing was by immunoSEQ multiplex PCR. This sample yields about 130,000 clones, of which roughly three quarters are seen a single time; over 0.8% belongs to the top ten. This sample stems from a study of cytomegalovirus exposure and HLA in healthy donors. At the time of sampling, donors were nominally healthy, though unrecorded immune exposures were likely.

The specimen sequenced was PBMCs. The clonotype comes from a woman aged 55-69 years in good health and CMV-seronegative. The chain combines TRBV25-1 with TRBJ2-3; TRBD2 agrees at 9 bases. The CDR3 sequence: CASSDLAGNTDTQYF. The CDR3 nucleotides are TGTGCCAGCAGTGACCTAGCGGGGAACACAGATACGCAGTATTTT.